Listed below are T cell receptor beta chains from one sample, sequenced in a study of CXCR3-negative and CXCR3-positive naive CD8 T cells. Reanalyzing the 5' RACE reads, TCRdb keeps one entry per CDR3 protein, without DNA. The table for this sample gives 56,000 or so distinct CDR3 sequences. Sequencing was done on a sample of memory CD8+ T cells from blood. The receptors shown here come from a human donor in good health. Some clones in this sample may be carry-over from other donors' samples. The CDR3 runs from the conserved cysteine through the conserved F or W. Fields, in order: J gene, clone size, V gene, CDR3 protein. The size of a clone is reported for some rows only, either as once, few or many, or as a class for expanded clones.

j_call: TRBJ2-1; clone_size: NA; v_call: TRBV7-6; cdr3_aa: CASSSGLADNEQFF
j_call: TRBJ2-7; clone_size: NA; v_call: TRBV5-1; cdr3_aa: CASSLGASQAYEQYF
j_call: TRBJ2-7; clone_size: NA; v_call: TRBV7-9; cdr3_aa: CASSPRTEYEQYF
j_call: TRBJ1-2; clone_size: NA; v_call: TRBV29-1; cdr3_aa: CSVATAGDYTF
j_call: TRBJ2-1; clone_size: NA; v_call: TRBV29-1; cdr3_aa: CSVPRTNEQFF
j_call: TRBJ2-1; clone_size: NA; v_call: TRBV28; cdr3_aa: CASSWRGKGNEQFF
j_call: TRBJ1-1; clone_size: NA; v_call: TRBV29-1; cdr3_aa: CSVEGEEMNTEAFF
j_call: TRBJ2-1; clone_size: NA; v_call: TRBV29-1; cdr3_aa: CSVDETGLSNEQFF
j_call: TRBJ1-5; clone_size: NA; v_call: TRBV5-5; cdr3_aa: CASSSGQYSNQPQHF
j_call: TRBJ2-3; clone_size: NA; v_call: TRBV7-8; cdr3_aa: CASSLGVTDTQYF
j_call: TRBJ1-5; clone_size: NA; v_call: TRBV27; cdr3_aa: CASSFVGQPQHF
j_call: TRBJ2-7; clone_size: NA; v_call: TRBV15; cdr3_aa: CATSRIQGSTYEQYF
j_call: TRBJ1-1; clone_size: NA; v_call: TRBV29-1; cdr3_aa: CSVSGEGTEAFF
j_call: TRBJ2-1; clone_size: NA; v_call: TRBV6-2/TRBV6-3; cdr3_aa: CASSYSGGTYNEQFF
j_call: TRBJ2-5; clone_size: NA; v_call: TRBV7-9; cdr3_aa: CASSFGRTGGILKDQETQYF
j_call: TRBJ2-5; clone_size: NA; v_call: TRBV15; cdr3_aa: CATSEKGPSGAQETQYF
j_call: TRBJ1-4; clone_size: NA; v_call: TRBV27; cdr3_aa: CASSLRPEQKLFF
j_call: TRBJ1-1; clone_size: NA; v_call: TRBV6-1; cdr3_aa: CASSEMNTEAFF
j_call: TRBJ2-7; clone_size: NA; v_call: TRBV20-1; cdr3_aa: CSARVQGYEQYF
j_call: TRBJ2-1; clone_size: NA; v_call: TRBV6-6; cdr3_aa: CASSTGGLYNEQFF
j_call: TRBJ2-7; clone_size: NA; v_call: TRBV4-1; cdr3_aa: CASSQGLAGANEQYF
j_call: TRBJ2-7; clone_size: NA; v_call: TRBV7-7; cdr3_aa: CASSAGQGAAYEQYF
j_call: TRBJ2-7; clone_size: NA; v_call: TRBV29-1; cdr3_aa: CSVTGTPFTSYEQYF
j_call: TRBJ2-7; clone_size: NA; v_call: TRBV6-2/TRBV6-3; cdr3_aa: CASSPDSANEQYF
j_call: TRBJ1-3; clone_size: NA; v_call: TRBV14; cdr3_aa: CASSQEQDASGNTIYF
j_call: TRBJ2-3; clone_size: NA; v_call: TRBV28; cdr3_aa: CASSLRLAGGSDTQYF
j_call: TRBJ2-7; clone_size: NA; v_call: TRBV27; cdr3_aa: CASSLLAGGLLYEQYF
j_call: TRBJ2-7; clone_size: NA; v_call: TRBV7-3; cdr3_aa: CASSLGGTSSEQYF
j_call: TRBJ2-5; clone_size: NA; v_call: TRBV3-1; cdr3_aa: CASSLQGGTSGGDPRETQYF
j_call: TRBJ2-6; clone_size: NA; v_call: TRBV29-1; cdr3_aa: CSVSTGTTSGANVLTF
j_call: TRBJ1-2; clone_size: NA; v_call: TRBV7-9; cdr3_aa: CASSLGRSVYYGYTF
j_call: TRBJ2-3; clone_size: NA; v_call: TRBV4-3; cdr3_aa: CASSLTSGGEVDTQYF
j_call: TRBJ1-2; clone_size: NA; v_call: TRBV29-1; cdr3_aa: CSVEDWTDSYGYTF
j_call: TRBJ2-1; clone_size: NA; v_call: TRBV15; cdr3_aa: CATSRERDSPYNEQFF
j_call: TRBJ2-2; clone_size: NA; v_call: TRBV29-1; cdr3_aa: CSVEGALTGELFF
j_call: TRBJ2-4; clone_size: NA; v_call: TRBV20-1; cdr3_aa: CSATFVRVARNIQYF
j_call: TRBJ2-1; clone_size: NA; v_call: TRBV29-1; cdr3_aa: CSAMAVGSYNEQFF
j_call: TRBJ2-7; clone_size: NA; v_call: TRBV29-1; cdr3_aa: CSVLVQGQYEQYF
j_call: TRBJ2-1; clone_size: NA; v_call: TRBV6-4; cdr3_aa: CASSDGLGREVGEQFF
j_call: TRBJ2-5; clone_size: NA; v_call: TRBV29-1; cdr3_aa: CSVRNGTVGTQYF
j_call: TRBJ1-1; clone_size: NA; v_call: TRBV18; cdr3_aa: CASSPVPHVRDTEAFF
j_call: TRBJ2-5; clone_size: NA; v_call: TRBV28; cdr3_aa: CASNGGGGETQYF
j_call: TRBJ1-4; clone_size: NA; v_call: TRBV28; cdr3_aa: CASRTSGPDEKLFF
j_call: TRBJ1-4; clone_size: NA; v_call: TRBV25-1; cdr3_aa: CASRLAAAEKLFF
j_call: TRBJ2-1; clone_size: NA; v_call: TRBV20-1; cdr3_aa: CSARSGDSDYNEQFF
j_call: TRBJ1-2; clone_size: NA; v_call: TRBV9; cdr3_aa: CASSDSQGAQYYGYTF
j_call: TRBJ1-1; clone_size: NA; v_call: TRBV20-1; cdr3_aa: CSAKPPDWNTEAFF
j_call: TRBJ2-5; clone_size: NA; v_call: TRBV28; cdr3_aa: CASSLFQGRETQYF
j_call: TRBJ1-2; clone_size: hyperexpanded; v_call: TRBV20-1; cdr3_aa: CSARDLGGINYGYTF
j_call: TRBJ1-2; clone_size: NA; v_call: TRBV6-5; cdr3_aa: CASSTPGVYYGYTF
j_call: TRBJ2-3; clone_size: NA; v_call: TRBV29-1; cdr3_aa: CSPLLAATLSTDTQYF
j_call: TRBJ1-2; clone_size: NA; v_call: TRBV6-5; cdr3_aa: CASSYPGDGYTF
j_call: TRBJ2-2; clone_size: NA; v_call: TRBV7-6; cdr3_aa: CASSNRGSTGELFF